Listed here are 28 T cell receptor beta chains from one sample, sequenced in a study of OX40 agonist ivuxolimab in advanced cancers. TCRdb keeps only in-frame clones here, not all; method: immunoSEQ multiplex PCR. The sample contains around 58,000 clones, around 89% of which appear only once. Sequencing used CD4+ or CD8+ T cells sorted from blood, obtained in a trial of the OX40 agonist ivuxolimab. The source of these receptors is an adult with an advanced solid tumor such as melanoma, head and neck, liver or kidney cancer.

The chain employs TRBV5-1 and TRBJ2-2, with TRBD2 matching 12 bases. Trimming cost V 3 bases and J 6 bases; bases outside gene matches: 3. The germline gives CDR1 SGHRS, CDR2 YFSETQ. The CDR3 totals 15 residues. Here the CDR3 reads CASSSSGGAAGELFF. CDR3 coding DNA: TGCGCCAGCAGCTCTAGCGGGGGGGCTGCCGGGGAGCTGTTTTTT.

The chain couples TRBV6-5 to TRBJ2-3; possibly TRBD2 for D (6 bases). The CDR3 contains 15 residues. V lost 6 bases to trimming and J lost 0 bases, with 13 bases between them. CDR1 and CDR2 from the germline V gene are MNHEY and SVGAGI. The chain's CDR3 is CASSRSGTSTDTQYF. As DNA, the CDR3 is TGTGCCAGCAGCCGGTCTGGGACTAGCACAGATACGCAGTATTTT.

The CDR3 spells CASSLGTGANEKLFF. DNA of the CDR3: TGTGCCAGCAGCTTAGGGACAGGGGCTAATGAAAAACTGTTTTTT. This sequence joins TRBV5-8 and TRBJ1-4; 10 positions match TRBD1. This CDR3 spans 15 amino acids. Losses at the gene ends were 2 bases for V and 3 bases for J; bases not matched to a gene: 1. The germline V gene has CDR1 SGHTS and CDR2 YDEGEE.

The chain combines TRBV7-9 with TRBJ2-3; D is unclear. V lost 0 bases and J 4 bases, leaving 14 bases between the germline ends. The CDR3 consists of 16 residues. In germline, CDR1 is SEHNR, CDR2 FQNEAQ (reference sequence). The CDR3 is CASSLATGLGADTQYF. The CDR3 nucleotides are TGTGCCAGCAGCTTAGCGACCGGATTAGGCGCAGATACGCAGTATTTT.

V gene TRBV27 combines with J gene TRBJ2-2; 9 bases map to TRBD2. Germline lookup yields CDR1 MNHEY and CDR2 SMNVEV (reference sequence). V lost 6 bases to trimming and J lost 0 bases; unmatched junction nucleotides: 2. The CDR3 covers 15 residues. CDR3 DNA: TGTGCCAGCAGCTTAGCGGGGGCGAACACCGGGGAGCTGTTTTTT. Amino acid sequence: CASSLAGANTGELFF.

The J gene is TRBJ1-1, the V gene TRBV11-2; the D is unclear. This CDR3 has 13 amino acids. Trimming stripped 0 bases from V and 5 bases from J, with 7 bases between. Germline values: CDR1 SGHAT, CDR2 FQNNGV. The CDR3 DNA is TGTGCCAGCAGCTTAGAGGGTCTAACTGAAGCTTTCTTT. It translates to CASSLEGLTEAFF.

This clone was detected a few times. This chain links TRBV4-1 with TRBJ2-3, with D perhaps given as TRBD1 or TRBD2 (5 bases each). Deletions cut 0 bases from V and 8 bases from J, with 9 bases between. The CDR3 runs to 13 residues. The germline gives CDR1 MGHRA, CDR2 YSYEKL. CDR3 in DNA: TGCGCCAGCAGCCAAGACGGGACGAGTACGCAGTATTTT. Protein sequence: CASSQDGTSTQYF.

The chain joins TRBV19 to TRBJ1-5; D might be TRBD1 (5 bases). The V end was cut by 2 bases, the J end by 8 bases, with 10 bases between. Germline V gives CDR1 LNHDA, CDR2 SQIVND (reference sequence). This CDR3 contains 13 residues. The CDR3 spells CASSISREEPQHF. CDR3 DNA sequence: TGTGCCAGTAGTATAAGCAGGGAGGAGCCCCAGCATTTT.

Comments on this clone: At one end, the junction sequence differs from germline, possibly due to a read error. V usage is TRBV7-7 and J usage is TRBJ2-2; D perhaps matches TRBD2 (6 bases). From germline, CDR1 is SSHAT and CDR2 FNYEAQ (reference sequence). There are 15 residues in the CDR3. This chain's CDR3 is CASTLEQRVTGELFF. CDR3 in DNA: TGTGCTAGCACCCTAGAGCAGCGGGTCACCGGGGAGCTGTTTTTT. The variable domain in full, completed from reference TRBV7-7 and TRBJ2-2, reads GAGVSQSPRYKVTKRGQDVTLRCDPISSHATLYWYQQALGQGPEFLTYFNYEAQPDKSGLPSDRFSAERPEGSISTLTIQRTEQRDSAMYRCASTLEQRVTGELFFGEGSRLTVL.

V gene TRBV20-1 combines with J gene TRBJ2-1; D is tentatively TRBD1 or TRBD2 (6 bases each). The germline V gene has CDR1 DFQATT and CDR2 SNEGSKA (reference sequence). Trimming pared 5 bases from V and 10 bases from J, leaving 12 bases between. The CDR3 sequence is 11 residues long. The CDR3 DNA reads TGCAGTGCTGCCAAGGGGGGCGAGCAGTTCTTC. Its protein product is CSAAKGGEQFF.

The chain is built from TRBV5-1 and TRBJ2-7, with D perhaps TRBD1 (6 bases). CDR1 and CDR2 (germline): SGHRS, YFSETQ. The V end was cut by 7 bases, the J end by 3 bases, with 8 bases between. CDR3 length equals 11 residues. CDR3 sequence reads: CASGDNYEQYF. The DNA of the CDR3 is TGCGCCAGCGGGGACAACTACGAGCAGTACTTC.

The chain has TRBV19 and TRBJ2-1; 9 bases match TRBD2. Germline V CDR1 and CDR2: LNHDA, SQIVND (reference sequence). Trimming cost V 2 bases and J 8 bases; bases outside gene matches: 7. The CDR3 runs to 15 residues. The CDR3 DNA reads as TGTGCCAGTAGTATAAGTCTAGCGGGGTGGGATGAGCAGTTCTTC. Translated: CASSISLAGWDEQFF.

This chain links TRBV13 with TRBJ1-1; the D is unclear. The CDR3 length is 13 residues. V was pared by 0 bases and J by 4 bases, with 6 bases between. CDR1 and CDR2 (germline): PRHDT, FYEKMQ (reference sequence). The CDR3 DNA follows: TGTGCCAGCAGCTTAGGGGAGGGCACTGAAGCTTTCTTT. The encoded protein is CASSLGEGTEAFF.

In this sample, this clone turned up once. CDR3 in amino acids: CASSRTSGGAYQETQYF. For the CDR3, the DNA is TGTGCCAGTAGTCGGACTAGCGGGGGAGCGTACCAAGAGACCCAGTACTTC. The chain joins TRBV19 to TRBJ2-5, with 13 bases lining up with TRBD2. The CDR3 is 17 amino acids. The V segment lost 5 bases and the J segment 0 bases; nucleotides outside the gene matches: 6. The germline CDR1 and CDR2 sequences are LNHDA and SQIVND (reference sequence).

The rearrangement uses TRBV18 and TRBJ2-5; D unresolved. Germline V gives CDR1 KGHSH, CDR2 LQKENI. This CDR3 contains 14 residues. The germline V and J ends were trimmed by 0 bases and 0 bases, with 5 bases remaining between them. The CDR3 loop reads CASSPPNHQETQYF. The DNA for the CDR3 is TGTGCCAGCTCACCACCGAATCACCAAGAGACCCAGTACTTC.

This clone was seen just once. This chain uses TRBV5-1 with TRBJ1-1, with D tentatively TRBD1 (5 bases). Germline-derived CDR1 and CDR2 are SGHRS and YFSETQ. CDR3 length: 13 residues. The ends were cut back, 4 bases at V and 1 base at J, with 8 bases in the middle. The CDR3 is CASSAGTNTEAFF. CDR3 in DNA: TGCGCCAGCAGCGCCGGGACGAACACTGAAGCTTTCTTT.

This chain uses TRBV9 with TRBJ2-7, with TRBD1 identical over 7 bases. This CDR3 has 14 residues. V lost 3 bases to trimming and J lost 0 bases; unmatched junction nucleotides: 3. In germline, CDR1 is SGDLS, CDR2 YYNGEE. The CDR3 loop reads CASSARGSSYEQYF. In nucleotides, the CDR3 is TGTGCCAGCAGCGCCAGGGGGAGCTCCTACGAGCAGTACTTC. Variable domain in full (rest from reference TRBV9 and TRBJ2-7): DSGVTQTPKHLITATGQRVTLRCSPRSGDLSVYWYQQSLDQGLQFLIQYYNGEERAKGNILERFSAQQFPDLHSELNLSSLELGDSALYFCASSARGSSYEQYFGPGTRLTVT.

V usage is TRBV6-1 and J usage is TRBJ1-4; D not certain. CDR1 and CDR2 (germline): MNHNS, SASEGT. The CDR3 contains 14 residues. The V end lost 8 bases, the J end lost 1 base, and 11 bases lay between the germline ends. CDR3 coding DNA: TGTGCCAGCCCCCCAGCGGAAACTAATGAAAAACTGTTTTTT. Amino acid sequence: CASPPAETNEKLFF.

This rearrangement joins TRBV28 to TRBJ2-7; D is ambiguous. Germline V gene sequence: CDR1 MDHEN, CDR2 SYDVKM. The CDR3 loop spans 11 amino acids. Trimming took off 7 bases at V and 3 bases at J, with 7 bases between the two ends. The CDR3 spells CASTSIYEQYF. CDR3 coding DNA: TGTGCCAGCACCTCAATCTACGAGCAGTACTTC.

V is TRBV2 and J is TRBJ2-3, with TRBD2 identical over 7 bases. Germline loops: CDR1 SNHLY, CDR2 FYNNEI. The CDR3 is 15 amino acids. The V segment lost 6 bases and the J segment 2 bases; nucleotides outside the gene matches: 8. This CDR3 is CASSPSGIPTDTQYF. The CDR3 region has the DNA TGTGCCAGCAGCCCAAGCGGGATACCCACAGATACGCAGTATTTT.

In DNA, the CDR3 is TGTGCCAGCACCTCGGGGCGGGAGGACTCCTACGAGCAGTACTTC. Translation: CASTSGREDSYEQYF. V is TRBV2 and J is TRBJ2-7, with 8 bases identical to TRBD2. V lost 7 bases, J lost 0 bases, and 8 bases stayed unmatched. The germline gives CDR1 SNHLY, CDR2 FYNNEI. The CDR3 totals 15 residues.

The CDR3 region is CAADRGRRGETQYF. In nucleotides, the CDR3 is TGTGCCGCCGACAGGGGCAGGCGAGGGGAGACCCAGTACTTC. V usage is TRBV15 and J usage is TRBJ2-5, with TRBD1 matching 8 bases. V lost 11 bases, J lost 5 bases, and 13 bases stayed unmatched. The CDR3 runs 14 residues. Germline V gene lookup returns CDR1 LNHNV and CDR2 YYDKDF (reference sequence).

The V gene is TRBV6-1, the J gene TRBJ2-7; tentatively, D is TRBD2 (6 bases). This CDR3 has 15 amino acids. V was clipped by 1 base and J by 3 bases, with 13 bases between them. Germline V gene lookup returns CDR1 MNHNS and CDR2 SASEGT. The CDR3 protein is CASSEVRGSVYEQYF. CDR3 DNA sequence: TGTGCCAGCAGTGAAGTTCGGGGGAGTGTCTACGAGCAGTACTTC.

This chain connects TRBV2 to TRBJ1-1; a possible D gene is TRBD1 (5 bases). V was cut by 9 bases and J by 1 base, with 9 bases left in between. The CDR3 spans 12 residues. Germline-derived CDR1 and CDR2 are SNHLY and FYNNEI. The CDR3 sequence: CASGRGNTEAFF. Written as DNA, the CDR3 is TGTGCCAGTGGGAGGGGGAACACTGAAGCTTTCTTT.

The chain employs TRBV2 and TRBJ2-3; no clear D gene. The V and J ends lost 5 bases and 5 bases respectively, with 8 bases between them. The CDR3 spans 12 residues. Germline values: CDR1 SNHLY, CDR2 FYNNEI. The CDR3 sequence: CASSWGGDTQYF. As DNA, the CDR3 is TGTGCCAGCAGTTGGGGTGGAGATACGCAGTATTTT.

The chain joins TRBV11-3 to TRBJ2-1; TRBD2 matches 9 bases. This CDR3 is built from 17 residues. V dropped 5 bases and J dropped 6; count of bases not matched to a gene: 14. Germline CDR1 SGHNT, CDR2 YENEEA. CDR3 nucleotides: TGTGCCAGCAGCGATAGCGGGGGCCTCTTACGAGCCAATGAGCAGTTCTTC. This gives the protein CASSDSGGLLRANEQFF.

The CDR3 nucleotides read TGTGCCAGCACCCCCTCTGGGAACTATGGCTACACCTTC. Encoded protein: CASTPSGNYGYTF. The chain employs TRBV7-2 and TRBJ1-2; D uncertain. Trimming took off 7 bases at V and 2 bases at J, with 11 bases between the two ends. The germline V gene has CDR1 SGHTA and CDR2 FQGNSA. The CDR3 loop spans 13 amino acids.

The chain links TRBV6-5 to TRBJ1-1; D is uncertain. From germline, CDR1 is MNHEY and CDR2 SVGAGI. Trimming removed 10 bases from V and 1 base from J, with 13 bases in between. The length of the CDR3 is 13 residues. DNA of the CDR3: TGTGCCACCGGAAGTCAACCGAACACTGAAGCTTTCTTT. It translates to CATGSQPNTEAFF.